A selection of T cell receptor beta chains follows, all from one sample in a study of cytomegalovirus exposure and HLA in healthy donors. This table comes from immunoSEQ multiplex PCR, and its TCRdb copy is limited to in-frame clones, with some not included. This table has some 170,000 clones, less than 85% appearing once. The source material was PBMCs. The receptor set was obtained from a man aged 40-55 years in good health and CMV-seronegative. CDR3s include the opening cysteine and the closing phenylalanine or tryptophan. A D gene is named only where the DNA matches it firmly.

j_gene: TRBJ2-1
v_gene: TRBV10-1
d_gene: TRBD1
CDR3aa: CASQGQGINEQFF

j_gene: TRBJ2-2
v_gene: TRBV7-2
d_gene: TRBD2
CDR3aa: CASRRTSGGKVSGELFF

j_gene: TRBJ1-5
v_gene: TRBV25-1
d_gene: TRBD1
CDR3aa: CASSESRTGNQPQHF

j_gene: TRBJ2-5
v_gene: TRBV30
d_gene: TRBD1
CDR3aa: CAWSYWDSLEQYF

j_gene: TRBJ2-1
v_gene: TRBV6-1
d_gene: .
CDR3aa: CASSEPTRSDEQFF

j_gene: TRBJ1-5
v_gene: TRBV27
d_gene: .
CDR3aa: CASSPTGRQPQHF

j_gene: TRBJ1-5
v_gene: TRBV27
d_gene: TRBD1
CDR3aa: CASSFGTGNQPQHF

j_gene: TRBJ2-1
v_gene: TRBV10-3
d_gene: TRBD1
CDR3aa: CASGTGNNEQFF

j_gene: TRBJ2-7
v_gene: TRBV6-1
d_gene: .
CDR3aa: CASSALSPQASYEQYF

j_gene: TRBJ1-2
v_gene: TRBV19
d_gene: TRBD1
CDR3aa: CASKGQVKYGYTF

j_gene: TRBJ2-5
v_gene: TRBV7-9
d_gene: .
CDR3aa: CASTDLQETQYF

j_gene: TRBJ1-2
v_gene: TRBV30
d_gene: .
CDR3aa: CAWSEQNYGYTF

j_gene: TRBJ2-5
v_gene: TRBV7-3
d_gene: TRBD2
CDR3aa: CASSLEARLAGGRETQYF

j_gene: TRBJ2-7
v_gene: TRBV29-1
d_gene: .
CDR3aa: CSARTEAYEQYF

j_gene: TRBJ1-5
v_gene: TRBV18
d_gene: .
CDR3aa: CASSENGGLSNQPQHF